This record looks at one TCR beta chain sequence and its context. Its antigen is unknown. The repertoire was sequenced with immunoSEQ multiplex PCR; TCRdb's copy has only in-frame clones and lacks some. This table has some 140,000 clones, roughly 93% appearing once. The CDR3 has 13 residues. The V and J ends lost 0 bases and 5 bases respectively, with 5 bases between them. Looked up from germline, CDR1 is MNHEY and CDR2 is SMNVEV (reference sequence). This record comes from a study of T cell responses to AZD1222 COVID-19 vaccine. Study findings and constraints: It should be noted that donors were predominantly white British and more often female, and clonal diversity was possibly underestimated. Compared with day 0, the breadth and depth of the Spike-specific TCR repertoire rose significantly after two doses of AZD1222. Baseline serology detected seropositivity in only 5 to 7 AZD1222 recipients. No day 14 peak samples; only post-peak repertoires were characterized.

The chain joins TRBV27 to TRBJ2-1; D is undetermined. The clonotype was recovered from an adult in good health. Sequences were derived from peripheral blood, sampled on day 0 of AZD1222 vaccination. The CDR3 loop is CASSLSGHNEQFF. CDR3 coding DNA: TGTGCCAGCAGTTTATCGGGCCACAATGAGCAGTTCTTC.